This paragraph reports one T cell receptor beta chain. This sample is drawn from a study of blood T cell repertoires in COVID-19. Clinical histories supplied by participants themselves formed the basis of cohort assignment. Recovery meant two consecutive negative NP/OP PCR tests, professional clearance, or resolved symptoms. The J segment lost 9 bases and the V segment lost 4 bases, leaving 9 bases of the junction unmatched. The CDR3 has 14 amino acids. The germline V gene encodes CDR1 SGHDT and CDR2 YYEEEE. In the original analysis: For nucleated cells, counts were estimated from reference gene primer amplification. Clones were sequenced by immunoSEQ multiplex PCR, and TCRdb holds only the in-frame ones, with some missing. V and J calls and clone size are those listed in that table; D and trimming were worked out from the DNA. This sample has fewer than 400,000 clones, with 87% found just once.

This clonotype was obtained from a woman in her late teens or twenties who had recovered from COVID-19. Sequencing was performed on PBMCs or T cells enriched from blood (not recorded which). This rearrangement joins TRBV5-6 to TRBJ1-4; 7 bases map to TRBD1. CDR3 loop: CASSPDRPGQKLFF. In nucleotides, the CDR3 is TGTGCCAGCAGCCCGGACAGGCCCGGGCAAAAACTGTTTTTT.